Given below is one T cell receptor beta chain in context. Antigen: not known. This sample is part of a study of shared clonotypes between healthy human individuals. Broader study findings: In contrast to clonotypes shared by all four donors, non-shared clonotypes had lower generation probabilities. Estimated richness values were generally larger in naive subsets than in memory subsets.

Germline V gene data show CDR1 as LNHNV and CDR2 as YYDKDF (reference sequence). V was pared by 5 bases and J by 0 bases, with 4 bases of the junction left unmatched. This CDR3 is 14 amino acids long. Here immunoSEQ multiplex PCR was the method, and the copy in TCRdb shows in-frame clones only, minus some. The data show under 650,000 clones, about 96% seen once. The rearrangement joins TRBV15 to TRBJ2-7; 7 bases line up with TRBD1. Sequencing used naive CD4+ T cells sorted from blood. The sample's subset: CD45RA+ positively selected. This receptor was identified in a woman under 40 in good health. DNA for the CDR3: TGTGCCACCAGCCCGGGACAGAGCTCCTACGAGCAGTACTTC. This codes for CATSPGQSSYEQYF.